The clone carrying this TCR beta chain was seen more than once but under ten times. As yet, its antigen is unknown. These data originate in a study of cytomegalovirus exposure and HLA in healthy donors. Notes on the study in general: Despite most TCR sequences being rare, some public TCRs occurred in many donors. Cytomegalovirus-associated TCR beta chains were listed, numbering 150 to 200.

The CDR3 spans 13 residues. V lost 8 bases to trimming and J lost 4 bases; unmatched junction nucleotides: 7. From germline, CDR1 is MGHRA and CDR2 YSYEKL. PCR used 60 Vbeta primers and 13 Jbeta primers. Libraries were prepared by immunoSEQ multiplex PCR; TCRdb keeps only in-frame clonotypes and omits some of them. The repertoire includes roughly 160,000 clones, about 65% of them detected once, and more than 1.3% sits in the top ten. The TCR originated in a girl aged 10 to 17 in good health and CMV-seronegative. The source material was PBMCs. The rearrangement uses TRBV4-1 and TRBJ1-1; 7 nucleotides match TRBD1. The CDR3 loop reads CASLPGGRTEAFF. The CDR3 nucleotides are TGCGCCAGCCTCCCAGGGGGGCGCACTGAAGCTTTCTTT.